Listed below are T cell receptor beta chains from one sample, sequenced in a study of T cell responses to AZD1222 COVID-19 vaccine. The table came from immunoSEQ multiplex PCR; TCRdb's copy has only in-frame clones and leaves some out. This sample lists some 150,000 clones; its ten largest clones have 2.2%. The specimen sequenced was peripheral blood. The origin of the receptors is an adult in good health. Both conserved end residues are trimmed from each CDR3.

j_call v_call cdr3_aa
TRBJ1-1 TRBV7-3 ASSLTGQGATEAF
TRBJ1-1 TRBV7-9 ASSLEGARAF
TRBJ1-1 TRBV11-1 ASSWTGNTEAF
TRBJ1-2 TRBV6-2/TRBV6-3 ASSSSNYGYT
TRBJ2-1 TRBV6-5 ASRTRSGNEQF
TRBJ1-1 TRBV20-1 SAGDRPEAF
TRBJ1-2 TRBV6-1 ASSEALRQVTHGYT
TRBJ1-1 TRBV12-3/TRBV12-4 ASRNRANTEAF
TRBJ1-6 TRBV6-5 ASSYIGFNSPLH
TRBJ2-3 TRBV2 ARTGDWTDTQY
TRBJ1-1 TRBV28 ASSSQGPGNAEAF
TRBJ1-1 TRBV27 ASSYTGNTEAF
TRBJ2-2 TRBV6-5 ASSYSTDRGSGELF
TRBJ2-7 TRBV5-1 ASGLVPGQDYEQY
TRBJ2-7 TRBV20-1 SARVSYEQY
TRBJ2-3 TRBV5-6 ASSLVTISGKPTQY
TRBJ2-7 TRBV2 ASGGQGTHEQY
TRBJ2-7 TRBV7-2 ASSLAAGPSYEQY
TRBJ2-7 TRBV7-8 ASSLAGSGTGGDEQY
TRBJ2-3 TRBV28 ASSPHLGPDTQY
TRBJ1-1 TRBV30 AWSRQLTVAF
TRBJ1-4 TRBV6-2/TRBV6-3 ASSLPGHGNEKLF
TRBJ2-1 TRBV7-2 ASSLAGGHPEQF
TRBJ1-1 TRBV7-9 ASRGTGGITEAF
TRBJ2-5 TRBV29-1 SVESGQGRETQY
TRBJ2-5 TRBV5-4 ASSFGPQIQETQY
TRBJ2-3 TRBV9 ASSAEAGGQLDTQY